Below, 18 T cell receptor beta chains from the same sample are listed, as sequenced in a study of blood T cell repertoires in COVID-19. Clones were sequenced by immunoSEQ multiplex PCR, and TCRdb holds only the in-frame ones, with some missing. The table includes a few hundred thousand clones, about 88% detected once. Sequencing was done on a sample of peripheral blood. Receptor source: a woman aged 60-75 years with COVID-19, enrolled during active disease.

The chain couples TRBV19 to TRBJ2-5; 8 bases are a match to TRBD2. The CDR3 covers 13 residues. V shed 9 bases and J 4 bases; nucleotides not matched to a gene: 7. CDR1 is LNHDA, CDR2 SQIVND, per germline (reference sequence). In DNA, the CDR3 is TGTGCCAGCCATCCCGGGGGGGCAGAGACCCAGTACTTC. It codes for CASHPGGAETQYF.

The V call is TRBV7-8, the J call TRBJ2-7, with D possibly being TRBD2 (7 bases). The CDR3 consists of 15 residues. Trimming removed 0 bases at V and 1 base at J, with 10 bases between. In germline, CDR1 is SGHVS, CDR2 FQNEAQ. The CDR3 DNA reads TGTGCCAGCAGCTTAGCCAGGGGAGGGTCCTACGAGCAGTACTTC. Translating gives CASSLARGGSYEQYF.

The J gene is TRBJ1-3, the V gene TRBV5-6; D ambiguous. CDR3 size: 14 residues. CDR1 and CDR2 (germline): SGHDT, YYEEEE. Deletions cut 0 bases from V and 1 base from J, with 5 bases between. The CDR3 region has the DNA TGTGCCAGCAGCTTGGCGAGATCTGGAAACACCATATATTTT. Its translation: CASSLARSGNTIYF.

The chain joins TRBV2 to TRBJ1-6; TRBD1 agrees at 7 bases. Germline V lookup: CDR1 SNHLY, CDR2 FYNNEI. The CDR3 is 14 amino acids. Germline trimming cut 9 bases from V and 8 bases from J; bases unmatched to any gene: 10. The CDR3, as DNA: TGTGCCAGGGGGGGTGGACAGGCGGATTCACCCCTCCACTTT. This sequence encodes CARGGGQADSPLHF.

This chain joins TRBV29-1 and TRBJ2-7; 7 nucleotides agree with TRBD1. CDR1 SQVTM and CDR2 ANQGSEA come from the germline V gene. The CDR3 contains 14 residues. V shed 7 bases and J 3 bases; nucleotides not matched to a gene: 12. The CDR3 bases are TGCAGCGGAACATCAGGGGGTCAAAGCTACGAGCAGTACTTC. Amino acids: CSGTSGGQSYEQYF.

This clone was recorded once. The chain links TRBV30 to TRBJ2-7, with a possible D match to TRBD2 (7 bases). The length of the CDR3 is 15 residues. Germline CDR1 reads GTSNPN; CDR2 reads SVGIG (reference sequence). Trimming stripped 4 bases from V and 3 bases from J, with 19 bases between. CDR3 nucleotides: TGTGCCTGGACGCTTGGGCGGGGGCCCTTCTACGAGCAGTACTTC. Amino acid sequence: CAWTLGRGPFYEQYF.

A single count supports this clone. The chain joins TRBV5-4 to TRBJ2-1; 8 bases map to TRBD2. The CDR3 has 16 residues. The V gene's germline CDR1 is SGHNT and CDR2 YYREEE (reference sequence). The V and J ends lost 4 bases and 6 bases, in that order; junction bases with no gene match: 12. The CDR3 DNA is TGTGCCAGCAGCCCGACCGGGCGGGGGGCCGCCAATGAGCAGTTCTTC. The encoded protein is CASSPTGRGAANEQFF.

This chain connects TRBV5-8 to TRBJ2-3, with 8 bases matching TRBD1. This CDR3 contains 15 residues. From germline, CDR1 is SGHTS and CDR2 YDEGEE. The junction had 11 bases not matched to a gene; V was cut back by 4 bases and J by 7 bases. CDR3 region: CASSGGTGLLNTQYF. CDR3 nucleotide sequence: TGTGCCAGCAGCGGCGGGACAGGCCTTTTAAATACGCAGTATTTT.

V usage is TRBV7-9 and J usage is TRBJ1-1; 7 bases are shared with TRBD1. With V trimmed by 4 bases and J by 8 bases, 7 bases remained unmatched. This CDR3 contains 13 residues. Germline CDR1 SEHNR, CDR2 FQNEAQ (reference sequence). CDR3 in amino acids: CASSSRGDDEAFF. CDR3 bases: TGTGCCAGCAGCTCCAGGGGGGACGACGAAGCTTTCTTT.

This chain joins TRBV7-9 and TRBJ1-1; 9 bases align to TRBD1. Per the germline V gene, CDR1 is SEHNR and CDR2 is FQNEAQ (reference sequence). V lost 5 bases to trimming and J lost 1 base; unmatched junction nucleotides: 11. CDR3 length: 17 residues. CDR3 region: CASSPGTGRGRNTEAFF. The CDR3 DNA reads TGTGCCAGCAGCCCCGGGACAGGGAGGGGGAGGAACACTGAAGCTTTCTTT.

J is TRBJ1-1 and V is TRBV7-6; the D gene is possibly TRBD1 (6 bases). Trimming removed 6 bases from V and 6 bases from J, with 11 bases in between. CDR3 length equals 12 residues. CDR1 is SGHVS and CDR2 is FNYEAQ in the germline V gene. The CDR3 DNA reads TGTGCCAGCAGGACACAGGGCTCTGAAGCTTTCTTT. The encoded protein is CASRTQGSEAFF.

V is TRBV14 and J is TRBJ1-3; unclear D gene. Per the germline V gene, CDR1 is SGHDN and CDR2 is FVKESK. The V end lost 4 bases, the J end lost 0 bases, and 4 bases lay between the germline ends. The CDR3 consists of 13 residues. CDR3 loop: CASSPVSGNTIYF. In nucleotides, the CDR3 is TGTGCCAGCAGCCCAGTCTCTGGAAACACCATATATTTT.

The genes are TRBV6-6 and TRBJ1-1, with a tentative D call TRBD1 (6 bases). The CDR3 length is 13 residues. The germline gives CDR1 MNHNY, CDR2 SVGAGI (reference sequence). V was pared by 7 bases and J by 3 bases, with 12 bases between. The CDR3 DNA follows: TGTGCCAGCAACAGGGTAGGTGACACTGAAGCTTTCTTT. Amino acid sequence: CASNRVGDTEAFF.

This sequence joins TRBV19 and TRBJ2-7; D is perhaps TRBD1 (6 bases). The CDR3 extends over 16 amino acids. The V end was cut by 1 base, the J end by 1 base, with 14 bases between. Germline V lookup: CDR1 LNHDA, CDR2 SQIVND (reference sequence). CDR3 DNA: TGTGCCAGTAGTATAGTGCACCGTGGACAGTCCTACGAGCAGTACTTC. It is translated as CASSIVHRGQSYEQYF.

The J gene is TRBJ1-1, the V gene TRBV5-1; maybe TRBD1 (6 bases). Trimming took off 1 base at V and 2 bases at J, with 9 bases between the two ends. Looked up from germline, CDR1 is SGHRS and CDR2 is YFSETQ. The CDR3 is 14 amino acids. CDR3 residues: CASSLTGYNTEAFF. CDR3 in DNA: TGCGCCAGCAGCTTGACAGGGTACAACACTGAAGCTTTCTTT.

In this sample, this clone turned up a few times. J is TRBJ1-5 and V is TRBV7-9; the D is unclear. Trimming removed 1 base at V and 1 base at J, with 14 bases between. The CDR3 consists of 17 residues. Germline V gene lookup returns CDR1 SEHNR and CDR2 FQNEAQ (reference sequence). Here the CDR3 reads CASSLGITTESNQPQHF. The CDR3 bases are TGTGCCAGCAGCTTAGGCATTACAACAGAGAGCAATCAGCCCCAGCATTTT.

This chain connects TRBV12-5 to TRBJ1-3; maybe TRBD1 (5 bases). Germline CDR1 and CDR2: LGHNT and FRNRAP. Trimming pared 5 bases from V and 0 bases from J, leaving 11 bases between. This CDR3 has 15 amino acids. The CDR3 sequence is CASGQGYDSGNTIYF. The CDR3 coding sequence is TGTGCTAGTGGTCAGGGTTATGACTCTGGAAACACCATATATTTT.

In nucleotides, the CDR3 is TGTGCCAGCAGCCTACAGGGTAGCCACGGGGAGCTGTTTTTT. It translates to CASSLQGSHGELFF. The chain joins TRBV7-3 to TRBJ2-2; D perhaps matches TRBD1 (6 bases). The V end was cut by 5 bases, the J end by 7 bases, with 14 bases between. CDR1 is SGHTA and CDR2 is FQGTGA in the germline V gene. The CDR3 has 14 residues.